Listed here are 23 T cell receptor beta chains from one sample, sequenced in a study of blood T cell repertoires in COVID-19. TCRdb's copy holds only in-frame clones and misses some; the assay was immunoSEQ multiplex PCR. This table holds 150,000 to 200,000 clones, about nine tenths found once. Sequencing was performed on peripheral blood. The receptors here all came from a woman between 70 and 85 years old with acute or convalescent COVID-19.

This chain uses TRBV30 with TRBJ2-2, with 8 bases matching TRBD2. The CDR3 covers 14 residues. CDR1 and CDR2 (germline): GTSNPN, SVGIG (reference sequence). With 2 bases clipped from V and 6 bases from J, the junction kept 5 bases outside the gene matches. The CDR3 DNA follows: TGTGCCTGGAGTCGTAGCGGGGTATCCGGGGAGCTGTTTTTT. It yields the protein CAWSRSGVSGELFF.

The V and J genes are TRBV18 and TRBJ2-1; possibly TRBD2 for D (5 bases). CDR3 length: 15 amino acids. CDR1 is KGHSH, CDR2 LQKENI, per germline. Trimming took 0 bases from V and 4 from J, leaving 10 bases between them. CDR3 DNA: TGTGCCAGCTCACCACCGGGAGACCCATACAATGAGCAGTTCTTC. This translates into CASSPPGDPYNEQFF.

This clone was picked up one time. The CDR3 region has the DNA TGTGCCACCAGCAGAGGGACTAGCGGGTCTTACGAGCAGTACTTC. Its protein is CATSRGTSGSYEQYF. J is TRBJ2-7 and V is TRBV15, with 11 bases matching TRBD2. This CDR3 has 15 residues. V gave up 1 base and J gave up 4 bases; unmatched junction bases: 3. CDR1 is LNHNV and CDR2 is YYDKDF in the germline V gene (reference sequence). The variable domain in full, with the rest retrieved from reference TRBV15 and TRBJ2-7, is DAMVIQNPRYQVTQFGKPVTLSCSQTLNHNVMYWYQQKSSQAPKLLFHYYDKDFNNEADTPDNFQSRRPNTSFCFLDIRSPGLGDTAMYLCATSRGTSGSYEQYFGPGTRLTVT.

The rearrangement joins TRBV7-8 to TRBJ1-3; D gene ambiguous. V was pared by 5 bases and J by 4 bases, with 9 bases between. CDR1 is SGHVS and CDR2 is FQNEAQ in the germline V gene. The CDR3 loop spans 13 amino acids. CDR3 amino acids: CASSQAVGNTIYF. DNA for the CDR3: TGTGCCAGCAGCCAAGCCGTGGGAAACACCATATATTTT.

The CDR3 nucleotides are TGTGCCAGCGGCAAACCGGGACTTCAAGAGACCCAGTACTTC. Its protein is CASGKPGLQETQYF. V gene TRBV7-2 combines with J gene TRBJ2-5; D possibly corresponds to TRBD2 (6 bases). This CDR3 region has 14 residues. Germline-derived CDR1 and CDR2 are SGHTA and FQGNSA. Between the trimmed V and J ends, which lost 8 bases and 2 bases, there was a span of 15 bases.

This chain connects TRBV28 to TRBJ1-2; 9 positions match TRBD1. Germline CDR1 is MDHEN and CDR2 is SYDVKM. Trimming cost V 6 bases and J 5 bases; bases outside gene matches: 13. This CDR3 is built from 16 residues. CDR3 in DNA: TGTGCCAGCAGGGGGACAGGGACCGACGATCGGTATGGCTACACCTTC. This codes for CASRGTGTDDRYGYTF.

The V call is TRBV6-5, the J call TRBJ1-1; D is uncertain. With 6 bases removed from V and 5 bases from J, the gap between germline ends came to 19 bases. The CDR3 has 15 residues. The germline gives CDR1 MNHEY, CDR2 SVGAGI. The CDR3 nucleotides are TGTGCCAGCAGCCCCACTCTAGAAGGAGCTACTGAAGCTTTCTTT. Amino acid sequence: CASSPTLEGATEAFF.

This chain connects TRBV6-2 or TRBV6-3 to TRBJ2-5; 7 positions agree with TRBD2. After removal of 2 bases from V and 3 bases from J, the junction contained 12 bases not matched to a gene. CDR3 length: 17 residues. Germline V CDR1 and CDR2: MNHEY, SVGEGT. The CDR3 region is CASSYIPREGLEETQYF. DNA of the CDR3: TGTGCCAGCAGTTACATCCCGAGGGAGGGGCTGGAAGAGACCCAGTACTTC.

The table lists this clone with a few counts. V gene TRBV18 combines with J gene TRBJ1-1; possibly TRBD1 for D (5 bases). The CDR3 covers 15 residues. Trimming cost V 2 bases and J 1 base, with 11 bases left between them. Germline CDR1 KGHSH, CDR2 LQKENI. The CDR3 spells CASSPAWTPNTEAFF. DNA for the CDR3: TGTGCCAGCTCACCAGCATGGACACCGAACACTGAAGCTTTCTTT.

The chain is built from TRBV27 and TRBJ2-1; D possibly corresponds to TRBD2 (5 bases). V was pared by 3 bases and J by 4 bases, with 16 bases between. The CDR3 loop spans 16 amino acids. Germline CDR1 MNHEY, CDR2 SMNVEV (reference sequence). Written as DNA, the CDR3 is TGTGCCAGCAGTTTTCGCGAGAGGGCTCAATACAATGAGCAGTTCTTC. Amino acids: CASSFRERAQYNEQFF.

A remark on this clone: Other DNA sequences in this specimen translate into the identical CDR3. The chain is built from TRBV12-3 or TRBV12-4 and TRBJ2-1; perhaps TRBD1 as D (5 bases). Trimming cost V 6 bases and J 4 bases, with 7 bases left between them. The CDR3 length is 12 residues. The CDR3 loop reads CASRGQYNEQFF. The CDR3 region has the DNA TGTGCCAGCAGAGGACAATACAATGAGCAGTTCTTC.

This clone showed up just a few times. The chain combines TRBV4-3 with TRBJ2-7, with D perhaps matching TRBD2 (6 bases). The ends were cut back, 0 bases at V and 3 bases at J, with 6 bases in the middle. The CDR3 sequence is 13 residues long. The germline V gene encodes CDR1 LGHNA and CDR2 YSLEER. CDR3 in amino acids: CASSQDGGYEQYF. The DNA of the CDR3 is TGCGCCAGCAGCCAAGACGGGGGCTACGAGCAGTACTTC.

The V and J genes are TRBV3-1 (or the pseudogene TRBV3-2) and TRBJ2-5, with D hard to call. In germline, CDR1 is LGHDT, CDR2 YNNKEL (reference sequence). The CDR3 extends over 11 amino acids. V dropped 4 bases and J dropped 5 bases, with 5 bases sitting between them. This CDR3 reads CASSPQETQYF. The CDR3 DNA is TGTGCCAGCAGCCCGCAGGAGACCCAGTACTTC.

The chain couples TRBV27 to TRBJ2-3; D is possibly TRBD1 (6 bases). V was cut by 5 bases and J by 4 bases, with 13 bases left in between. The CDR3 consists of 14 residues. CDR1 and CDR2 from the germline V gene are MNHEY and SMNVEV (reference sequence). CDR3 loop: CASSLKGGSDTQYF. The DNA of the CDR3 is TGTGCCAGCAGTCTAAAAGGGGGTTCAGATACGCAGTATTTT.

The J gene is TRBJ1-2, the V gene TRBV5-1, with D hard to call. Trimming removed 9 bases at V and 2 bases at J, with 20 bases between. There are 15 residues in the CDR3. Germline lookup yields CDR1 SGHRS and CDR2 YFSETQ. CDR3 DNA sequence: TGCGCCACTTCGGATCCGGGAGGATCCAACTATGGCTACACCTTC. It encodes CATSDPGGSNYGYTF. Complete variable domain (other parts from reference TRBV5-1 and TRBJ1-2): KAGVTQTPRYLIKTRGQQVTLSCSPISGHRSVSWYQQTPGQGLQFLFEYFSETQRNKGNFPGRFSGRQFSNSRSEMNVSTLELGDSALYLCATSDPGGSNYGYTFGSGTRLTVV.

This clone was counted a single time. The conserved final phenylalanine or tryptophan is absent from the CDR3, which likely points to a read error. Because the CDR3's place on the DNA is in doubt, the DNA is left out and the CDR3 is given as listed by TCRdb. The CDR3 region is CASSPTGQTRG. The rearrangement uses TRBV27 and TRBJ1-3; the tabulated D call, TRBD1, remains unverified against the DNA. CDR1 is MNHEY and CDR2 is SMNVEV in the germline V gene (reference sequence). The CDR3 extends over 11 residues, inclusive of both ends.

The chain recombines TRBV10-2 with TRBJ2-3; tentative D call: TRBD1 (7 bases). Germline loops: CDR1 WSHSY, CDR2 SAAADI. The CDR3 loop spans 18 amino acids. Trimming removed 5 bases at V and 0 bases at J, with 21 bases between. The CDR3 bases are TGCGCCAGCAGTCTCTCGGCGGGACAGCTTACTAGCACAGATACGCAGTATTTT. Translation: CASSLSAGQLTSTDTQYF.

This rearrangement joins TRBV5-1 to TRBJ2-7; D perhaps matches TRBD2 (7 bases). The CDR3 loop spans 18 amino acids. Germline V CDR1 and CDR2: SGHRS, YFSETQ. Between the trimmed V and J ends, which lost 2 bases and 3 bases, there was a span of 24 bases. CDR3 coding DNA: TGCGCCAGCAGCTTCCACGGGGGGCACACAGCGCCAAACTACGAGCAGTACTTC. Its protein is CASSFHGGHTAPNYEQYF.

Points on this clone: Other DNA sequences in this specimen translate into the identical CDR3. This chain joins TRBV9 and TRBJ1-3; no firm D call. The CDR3 spans 14 residues. CDR1 and CDR2 (germline): SGDLS, YYNGEE. Trimming cost V 4 bases and J 2 bases, with 10 bases left between them. CDR3 amino acids: CASSPGGAGNTIYF. The DNA for the CDR3 is TGTGCCAGCAGCCCCGGTGGAGCTGGAAACACCATATATTTT. The full variable domain, its missing parts supplied by reference TRBV9 and TRBJ1-3, is DSGVTQTPKHLITATGQRVTLRCSPRSGDLSVYWYQQSLDQGLQFLIQYYNGEERAKGNILERFSAQQFPDLHSELNLSSLELGDSALYFCASSPGGAGNTIYFGEGSWLTVV.

This rearrangement joins TRBV2 to TRBJ2-7, with 7 bases lining up with TRBD1. The germline CDR1 and CDR2 sequences are SNHLY and FYNNEI. The CDR3 is 15 residues long. V lost 1 base and J lost 3; bases outside the gene matches: 6. CDR3 residues: CASSEEAGGNYEQYF. In nucleotides, the CDR3 is TGTGCCAGCAGTGAAGAGGCAGGGGGTAACTACGAGCAGTACTTC.

J is TRBJ1-4 and V is TRBV6-5; TRBD1 might be the D (6 bases). This CDR3 is built from 14 residues. V dropped 6 bases and J dropped 10 bases, with 18 bases sitting between them. The germline gives CDR1 MNHEY, CDR2 SVGAGI. CDR3 nucleotides: TGTGCCAGCAGGGGAAACAGGGTAGACGGAAAACTGTTTTTT. It yields the protein CASRGNRVDGKLFF.

This chain connects TRBV11-2 to TRBJ2-6, with D possibly matching TRBD1 (6 bases). CDR1 SGHAT and CDR2 FQNNGV come from the germline V gene. V dropped 1 base and J dropped 2 bases, with 15 bases sitting between them. This CDR3 contains 18 residues. This chain's CDR3 is CASSLVHRAVPGANVLTF. The CDR3 bases are TGTGCCAGCAGCTTAGTTCACAGGGCGGTCCCTGGGGCCAACGTCCTGACTTTC.

This rearrangement joins TRBV24-1 to TRBJ1-2, with TRBD1 matching 7 bases. The J segment lost 6 bases and the V segment lost 2 bases, leaving 2 bases of the junction unmatched. Germline values: CDR1 KGHDR, CDR2 SFDVKD. The CDR3 runs to 13 residues. The CDR3 is CATSDYQGDGYTF. The CDR3 DNA reads as TGTGCCACCAGTGATTACCAGGGGGATGGCTACACCTTC.